The 3 T cell receptor beta chains given below trace back to one sample, sequenced in a study of CXCR3-negative and CXCR3-positive naive CD8 T cells. Study-wide points: Compared with CXCR3-negative naive cells, CXCR3-positive naive cells showed more hydrophobic TRB CDR3s.

The libraries of TRB cDNA were constructed through 5' RACE using UMI labels. TCRdb reanalyzed the 5' RACE reads and collapses them to one entry per CDR3 protein, without DNA. In total, the table holds under 150,000 distinct CDR3 sequences. For these receptors, no antigen is known. Sequenced sample: naive CXCR3+ CD8+ T cells from blood. Subset reported: CD45RO-CCR7+CD27+CD95- naive CD8+ T cells expressing CXCR3 (TNR3+). All receptors derive from a human donor in good health. Some clones in this sample may be carry-over from other donors' samples.

The CDR3 region is CASSLALDGRLEQYF. V gene TRBV7-6 combines with J gene TRBJ2-7; there is no DNA to check the TCRdb D call of TRBD1. Germline loops: CDR1 SGHVS, CDR2 FNYEAQ. CDR3 length: 15 amino acids.

The chain is built from TRBV11-2 and TRBJ2-3; TCRdb selects TRBD1, and the lack of DNA leaves this call unchecked. Germline loops: CDR1 SGHAT, CDR2 FQNNGV. The CDR3 sequence is 18 residues long. Here the CDR3 reads CASSLDAPGRIFTDTQYF.

This chain joins TRBV7-2 and TRBJ2-1; as DNA is missing, the TRBD2 call by TCRdb cannot be tested. Germline CDR1 SGHTA, CDR2 FQGNSA. The CDR3 extends over 14 amino acids. CDR3 residues: CASSLAGAPNEQFF.